Listed below are T cell receptor beta chains from one sample, sequenced in a study of cytomegalovirus exposure and HLA in healthy donors. The protocol was immunoSEQ multiplex PCR, while the TCRdb copy is restricted to in-frame clones and leaves out a portion. The repertoire has approximately 70,000 clones, roughly 78% of them found once; the top ten carry around an eighth. The specimen was PBMCs. Receptors originate from a woman aged 35 to 49 in good health and CMV-seropositive. Both conserved end residues are trimmed from each CDR3. Rows give clone size only sometimes, using once, few, many, or a class for an expanded clone.

clone size,V gene,CDR3 protein
.,TRBV11-3,ASSLDREQF
once,TRBV19,ASSTLEGGNEKLF
once,TRBV11-3,ASSPSGTGSYNEQF
.,TRBV5-5,ASSWDSNTEAF
few,TRBV6-1,ASSWDSSYEQY
.,TRBV30,ASRRGGEKLF
.,TRBV19,ASSFLAGVYNEQF
.,TRBV6-1,ASSDYLTGELF
.,TRBV9,ASSLGEARSYEQY
.,TRBV6-6,ASSPTVGNTIY
.,TRBV9,ASSVAPSTYNEQF
.,TRBV10-1,ANPGGWGTDTQY
once,TRBV9,ASSPTGGNTEAF
.,TRBV5-6,ASSLGQGAWGYT
.,TRBV30,AWSQRGPDTQY
once,TRBV5-1,ASRIAGSTGELF
few,TRBV2,ASMTGGSYNEQF
.,TRBV10-3,AISPRTGTYEQY
.,TRBV7-2,ASSDTVNIQY
many,TRBV6-1,ASHSRAGVNTEAF
.,TRBV19,ATLSASHNEQF
once,TRBV19,ANINSPLH
.,TRBV2,ASSGQNKNIQY
.,TRBV4-1,ASSPRAVSRGNSPLH